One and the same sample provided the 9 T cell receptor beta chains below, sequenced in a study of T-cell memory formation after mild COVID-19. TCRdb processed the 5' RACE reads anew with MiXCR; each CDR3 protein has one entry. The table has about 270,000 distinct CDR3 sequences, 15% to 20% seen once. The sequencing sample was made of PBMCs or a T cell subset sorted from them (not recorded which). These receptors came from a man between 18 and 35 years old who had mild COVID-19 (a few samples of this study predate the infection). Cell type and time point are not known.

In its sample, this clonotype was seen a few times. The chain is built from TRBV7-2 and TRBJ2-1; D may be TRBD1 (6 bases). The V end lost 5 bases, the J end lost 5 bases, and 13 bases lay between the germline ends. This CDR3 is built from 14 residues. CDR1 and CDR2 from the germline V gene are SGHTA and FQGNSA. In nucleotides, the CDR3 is TGTGCCAGCAGCACCGAACACAGGGACAATGAGCAGTTCTTC. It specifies CASSTEHRDNEQFF.

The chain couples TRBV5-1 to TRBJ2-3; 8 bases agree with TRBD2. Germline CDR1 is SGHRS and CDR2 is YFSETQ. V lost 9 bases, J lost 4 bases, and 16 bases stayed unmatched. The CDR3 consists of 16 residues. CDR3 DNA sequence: TGCGCCATCTCCTACGGACTAGCCGATGGTCCAGATACGCAGTATTTT. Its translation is CAISYGLADGPDTQYF.

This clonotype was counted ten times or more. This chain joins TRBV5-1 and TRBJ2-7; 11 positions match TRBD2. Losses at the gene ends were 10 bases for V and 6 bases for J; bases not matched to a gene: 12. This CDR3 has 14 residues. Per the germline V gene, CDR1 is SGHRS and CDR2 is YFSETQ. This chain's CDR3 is CAVLRLAGSVEQYF. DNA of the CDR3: TGCGCCGTACTAAGACTAGCGGGGTCCGTCGAGCAGTACTTC.

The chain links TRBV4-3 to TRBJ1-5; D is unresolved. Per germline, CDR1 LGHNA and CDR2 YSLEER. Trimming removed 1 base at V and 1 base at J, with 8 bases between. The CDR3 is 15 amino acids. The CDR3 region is CASSQVYPSNQPQHF. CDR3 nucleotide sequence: TGCGCCAGCAGCCAAGTTTACCCCAGCAATCAGCCCCAGCATTTT.

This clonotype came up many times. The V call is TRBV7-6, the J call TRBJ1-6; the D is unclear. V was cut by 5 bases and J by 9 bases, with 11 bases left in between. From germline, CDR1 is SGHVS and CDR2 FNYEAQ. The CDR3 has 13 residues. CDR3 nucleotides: TGTGCCAGCAGCCCCCAGGCGGGTTCACCCCTCCACTTT. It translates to CASSPQAGSPLHF.

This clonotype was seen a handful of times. CDR3 sequence: CASSLYRADKNIQYF. CDR3 sequence (DNA): TGTGCCAGCAGCTTATACAGGGCCGACAAGAACATTCAGTACTTC. The chain joins TRBV7-2 to TRBJ2-4, with a weak D call TRBD1 (6 bases). V shed 2 bases and J shed 7 bases, with 15 bases lying between them. There are 15 residues in the CDR3. The germline V gene has CDR1 SGHTA and CDR2 FQGNSA.

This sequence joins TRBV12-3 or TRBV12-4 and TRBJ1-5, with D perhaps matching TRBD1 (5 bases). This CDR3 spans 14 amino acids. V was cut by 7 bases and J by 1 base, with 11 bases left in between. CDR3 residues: CASTRPGSNQPQHF. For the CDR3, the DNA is TGTGCCAGCACCCGACCAGGGAGCAATCAGCCCCAGCATTTT.

CDR3 sequence reads: CASSQYLNTEAFF. CDR3 bases: TGTGCCAGCAGCCAATATCTGAACACTGAAGCTTTCTTT. The chain recombines TRBV3-1 with TRBJ1-1; the D is unclear. CDR3 length equals 13 residues. V shed 2 bases and J shed 0 bases, with 4 bases lying between them. The germline CDR1 and CDR2 sequences are LGHDT and YNNKEL (reference sequence).

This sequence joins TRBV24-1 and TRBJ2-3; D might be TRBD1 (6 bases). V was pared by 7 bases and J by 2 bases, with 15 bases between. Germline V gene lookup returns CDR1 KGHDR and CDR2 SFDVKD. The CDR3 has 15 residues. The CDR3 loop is CATRRPQGYTDTQYF. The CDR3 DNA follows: TGTGCCACCAGAAGACCACAGGGATACACAGATACGCAGTATTTT.